Listed below are T cell receptor beta chains from one sample, sequenced in a study of CD8+ T cells in alopecia areata. Assay used: immunoSEQ multiplex PCR; TCRdb lists only in-frame clones, some missing. The sample contains 95,000 to 120,000 clones, 45% to 65% of which appear only once. This specimen consisted of CD4+ T cells sorted from blood, obtained at week 24, from a patient treated with tofacitinib. The receptors stem from a human donor with alopecia areata. CDR3s include the opening cysteine and the closing phenylalanine or tryptophan. The D gene is left open where the match is weak. The size of a clone is reported for some rows only, either as once, few or many, or as a class for expanded clones.

V	D	length	size	J	DNA	CDR3
TRBV7-8	.	14	.	TRBJ1-2	TGTGCCAGCAGCTTAGGGCGCTCTAACTATGGCTACACCTTC	CASSLGRSNYGYTF
TRBV4-3	.	13	few	TRBJ2-1	TGCGCCAGCAGCCAAGAGGGCAGGGATGAGCAGTTCTTC	CASSQEGRDEQFF
TRBV25-1	.	13	.	TRBJ1-2	TGTGCCAGCAGCCGAACGGGGAACTATGGCTACACCTTC	CASSRTGNYGYTF
TRBV28	TRBD1	16	many	TRBJ1-1	TGTGCCAGGCTCAACCAGGGGGCGTCGAAAAACACTGAAGCTTTCTTT	CARLNQGASKNTEAFF
TRBV6-5	.	13	.	TRBJ2-3	TGTGCCAGCAGGCGTGGGCCGGGAGATACGCAGTATTTT	CASRRGPGDTQYF
TRBV29-1	TRBD2	14	few	TRBJ2-7	TGCAGCGTTGAGAGCGGGGGGACTCTTTACGAGCAGTACTTC	CSVESGGTLYEQYF
TRBV30	TRBD1	15	.	TRBJ1-6	TGTGCCTGGAGGACAGGGAACCTTCGGAATTCACCCCTCCACTTT	CAWRTGNLRNSPLHF
TRBV29-1	.	11	.	TRBJ1-2	TGCAGCGTTAGGACTGTCTATGGCTACACCTTC	CSVRTVYGYTF
TRBV1	.	15	few	TRBJ2-3	TGCACCAGCAGCCACGGACTAGCGGGCACAGATACGCAGTATTTT	CTSSHGLAGTDTQYF
TRBV5-1	TRBD1	14	.	TRBJ1-2	TGCGCCAGCAGCTTAACTACAGGGGCCTATGGCTACACCTTC	CASSLTTGAYGYTF
TRBV11-2	TRBD1	13	.	TRBJ2-1	TGTGCCAGCAGCAGGGGGCGAAGCAATGAGCAGTTCTTC	CASSRGRSNEQFF
TRBV11-2	.	15	.	TRBJ1-2	TGTGCCAGCAGCCGCGCGTCGGGGGCTTCGGGCGGCCACACCTTC	CASSRASGASGGHTF
TRBV10-3	TRBD1	15	.	TRBJ1-1	TGTGCCATCAGTGATTCTAGACAGGGGAACACTGAAGCTTTCTTT	CAISDSRQGNTEAFF
TRBV29-1	TRBD1	14	.	TRBJ2-7	TGCAGCGTACTCGGACAGGGCTACTCCTACGAGCAGTACTTC	CSVLGQGYSYEQYF
TRBV18	TRBD1	15	.	TRBJ2-7	TGTGCCAGCTCACCACCTAGGACAGGGACCTACGAGCAGTACTTC	CASSPPRTGTYEQYF
TRBV4-3	.	13	.	TRBJ2-7	TGCGCCAGCAGCCAGGGACGGTCCTACGAGCAGTACTTC	CASSQGRSYEQYF
TRBV7-9	.	13	few	TRBJ1-5	TGTGCCAGCAGCTTGACTAGCAATCAGCCCCAGCATTTT	CASSLTSNQPQHF
TRBV27	.	17	.	TRBJ1-5	TGTGCCAGCAGTTTATCTCGTCCGGGATTCGGCAATCAGCCCCAGCATTTT	CASSLSRPGFGNQPQHF
TRBV9	TRBD2	15	few	TRBJ2-1	TGTGCCAGCAGCGTAGGAGGACTAGCGGGGGTAGAGCAGTTCTTC	CASSVGGLAGVEQFF
TRBV5-6	.	15	.	TRBJ1-2	TGTGCCAGCAGCTTGTTGACCGAAGCGGGCTATGGCTACACCTTC	CASSLLTEAGYGYTF
TRBV15	.	13	.	TRBJ2-2	TGTGCCACCAGCAGAGTTACCTCCGGGGAGCTGTTTTTT	CATSRVTSGELFF
TRBV4-3	.	16	.	TRBJ1-2	TGCGCCAGCAGCCAAGATGTCGGCAGGTTTAACTATGGCTACACCTTC	CASSQDVGRFNYGYTF
TRBV6-5	TRBD2	15	few	TRBJ2-3	TGTGCCAGCAGTTACCCTGGCGGGGGGGCAAATACGCAGTATTTT	CASSYPGGGANTQYF
TRBV29-1	.	10	.	TRBJ1-2	TGCAGCGTTGTACAGCATGGCTACACCTTC	CSVVQHGYTF
TRBV25-1	.	12	once	TRBJ1-2	TGTGCCAGCAGTGAAGGGAGCTATGGCTACACCTTC	CASSEGSYGYTF
TRBV27	.	14	.	TRBJ1-5	TGTGCCAGCAGTTTGGTTAGGGCTTCTCAGCCCCAGCATTTT	CASSLVRASQPQHF
TRBV5-4	.	17	.	TRBJ2-6	TGTGCCAGCAGCCCCAAGAAGGCTAGCTCTGGGGCCAACGTCCTGACTTTC	CASSPKKASSGANVLTF
TRBV27	.	17	.	TRBJ2-7	TGTGCCAGCAGTCCTGTTGCTCGGGGGCCGCCTAAGGACGAGCAGTACTTC	CASSPVARGPPKDEQYF
TRBV27	TRBD1	15	few	TRBJ1-3	TGTGCCAGCAGGCTAAGGACAGGCTCTGGAAACACCATATATTTT	CASRLRTGSGNTIYF
TRBV29-1	TRBD1	13	few	TRBJ1-4	TGCAGCGTATCGGGACAGTTTAATGAAAAACTGTTTTTT	CSVSGQFNEKLFF
TRBV29-1	TRBD1	14	.	TRBJ2-2	TGCAGCGTTGCCGGGACAGTAAACACCGGGGAGCTGTTTTTT	CSVAGTVNTGELFF
TRBV4-3	.	15	.	TRBJ2-7	TGCGCCAGCAGCCAAGTTAGGGAGATCTCCTACGAGCAGTACTTC	CASSQVREISYEQYF
TRBV5-1	TRBD1	15	.	TRBJ2-7	TGCGCCAGCAGCTTGGCCGGGACAGGGAGCTACGAGCAGTACTTC	CASSLAGTGSYEQYF